This TCR beta chain was obtained from a study of radiation and T cells in renal cell carcinoma. Study-wide context: Nephrectomy followed 15 Gy stereotactic body radiation by 4 weeks. Study-wide results and limits: In blood, top tumor clones expanded by 2 weeks, shrinking by 4.

Noted time point: baseline pretreatment blood. Treatment meaning: 15 Gy SBRT to primary tumor, nephrectomy 4 weeks later. Radiation-treated patients gave blood at baseline, week 2 and week 4. The tumor was a clear cell renal cell carcinoma. Trimming shortened V by 7 bases and J by 0 bases, and 12 bases separated the two germline ends. There are 14 residues in the CDR3. The V gene's germline CDR1 is MNHEY and CDR2 SVGAGI. As for this clone: The target antigen is unknown.

Some clones are missing from TCRdb's copy, which holds only in-frame ones; the method was immunoSEQ multiplex PCR. This table holds more than 75,000 clones, over 75% found once. The sequenced sample was blood, obtained from a patient whose treatment included radiotherapy and nephrectomy. The TCR originated in a man between 60 and 75 years old with renal cell carcinoma. V usage is TRBV6-5 and J usage is TRBJ2-5; perhaps TRBD1 as D (5 bases). CDR3 DNA sequence: TGTGCCAGCAAAGGAAGGGGCTACCAAGAGACCCAGTACTTC. Amino acid sequence: CASKGRGYQETQYF.